These 6 T cell receptor beta chains were all obtained from the same sample, sequenced in a study of blood T cell repertoires in COVID-19. Assay used: immunoSEQ multiplex PCR; TCRdb lists only in-frame clones, some missing. The data contain about 400,000 clones, approximately 90% of them seen just once; the ten biggest clones take up roughly 4%. The specimen sequenced was peripheral blood. The source is a woman in her 30s with acute or convalescent COVID-19.

This chain links TRBV15 with TRBJ2-5; D uncertain. Germline V gene sequence: CDR1 LNHNV, CDR2 YYDKDF (reference sequence). V was pared by 4 bases and J by 7 bases, with 16 bases between. The CDR3 contains 14 residues. The CDR3 sequence: CATSTTRVEVTQYF. DNA of the CDR3: TGTGCCACCAGCACTACACGGGTGGAAGTGACCCAGTACTTC.

This chain uses TRBV27 with TRBJ2-3, with a tentative D call TRBD1 (5 bases). The V and J ends lost 3 bases and 0 bases respectively, with 10 bases between them. Germline V gives CDR1 MNHEY, CDR2 SMNVEV (reference sequence). There are 15 residues in the CDR3. CDR3 DNA: TGTGCCAGCAGTTTTATAGGGGCGAGCACAGATACGCAGTATTTT. This translates into CASSFIGASTDTQYF.

The rearrangement joins TRBV9 to TRBJ1-1, with a tentative D call TRBD1 (5 bases). The germline CDR1 and CDR2 sequences are SGDLS and YYNGEE. V was pared by 0 bases and J by 3 bases, with 21 bases between. This CDR3 spans 18 amino acids. The CDR3 is CASSVVRLQGGWDTEAFF. CDR3 DNA: TGTGCCAGCAGCGTAGTAAGGTTGCAGGGAGGATGGGACACTGAAGCTTTCTTT.

The chain employs TRBV28 and TRBJ1-3; D ambiguous. Trimming removed 5 bases at V and 0 bases at J, with 14 bases between. The CDR3 length is 16 residues. Germline V gene sequence: CDR1 MDHEN, CDR2 SYDVKM. The CDR3, as DNA: TGTGCCAGCAGTGATACGGGTCGTCCCTCTGGAAACACCATATATTTT. Translation: CASSDTGRPSGNTIYF. The variable domain in full, completed from reference TRBV28 and TRBJ1-3, reads DVKVTQSSRYLVKRTGEKVFLECVQDMDHENMFWYRQDPGLGLRLIYFSYDVKMKEKGDIPEGYSVSREKKERFSLILESASTNQTSMYLCASSDTGRPSGNTIYFGEGSWLTVV.

The chain has TRBV4-1 and TRBJ1-2; no firm D call. CDR1 and CDR2 from the germline V gene are MGHRA and YSYEKL. This CDR3 has 14 residues. The ends were cut back, 0 bases at V and 8 bases at J, with 13 bases in the middle. Here the CDR3 DNA reads TGCGCCAGCAGCCAAGATCAAGTTGGTGGCGGCTACACCTTC. It is translated as CASSQDQVGGGYTF.

This sequence joins TRBV27 and TRBJ1-1; no clear D gene. The CDR3 covers 13 residues. Germline loops: CDR1 MNHEY, CDR2 SMNVEV (reference sequence). The ends were cut back, 5 bases at V and 1 base at J, with 8 bases in the middle. The CDR3 loop is CASSIDKNTEAFF. The CDR3 DNA sequence: TGTGCCAGCAGTATTGACAAGAACACTGAAGCTTTCTTT.